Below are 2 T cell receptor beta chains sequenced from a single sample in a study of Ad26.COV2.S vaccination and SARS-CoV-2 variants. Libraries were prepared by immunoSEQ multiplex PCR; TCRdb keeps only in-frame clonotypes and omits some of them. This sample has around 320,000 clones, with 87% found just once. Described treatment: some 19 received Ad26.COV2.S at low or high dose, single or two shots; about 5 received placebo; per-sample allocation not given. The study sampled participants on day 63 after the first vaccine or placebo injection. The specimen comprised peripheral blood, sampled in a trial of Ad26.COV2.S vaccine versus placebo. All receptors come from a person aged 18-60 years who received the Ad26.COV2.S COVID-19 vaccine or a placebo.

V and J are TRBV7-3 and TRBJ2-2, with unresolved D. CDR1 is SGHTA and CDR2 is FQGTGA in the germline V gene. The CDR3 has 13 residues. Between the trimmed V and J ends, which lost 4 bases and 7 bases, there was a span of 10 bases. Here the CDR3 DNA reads TGTGCCAGCAGCTCGGACCGAGGCGGGGAGCTGTTTTTT. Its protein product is CASSSDRGGELFF. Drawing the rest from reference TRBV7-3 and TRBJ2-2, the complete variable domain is GAGVSQTPSNKVTEKGKYVELRCDPISGHTALYWYRQSLGQGPEFLIYFQGTGAADDSGLPNDRFFAVRPEGSVSTLKIQRTERGDSAVYLCASSSDRGGELFFGEGSRLTVL.

CDR3 protein: CASSQTGGVQPQHF. The CDR3 DNA sequence: TGCGCCAGCAGCCAGACAGGGGGCGTTCAGCCCCAGCATTTT. This chain uses TRBV4-3 with TRBJ1-5, with 10 nucleotides matching TRBD1. Germline CDR1 reads LGHNA; CDR2 reads YSLEER. This CDR3 has 14 residues. The junction had 2 bases not matched to a gene; V was cut back by 3 bases and J by 6 bases.